This T cell receptor (beta chain) comes out of a study of cytomegalovirus exposure and HLA in healthy donors. Broader study findings: Listed as cytomegalovirus-associated were 150 to 200 TCR beta chains. An analysis was carried out at a later point. It showed that HLA-associated TCR beta chains were more clonally expanded than equally common non-associated chains. Across HLA loci, a later analysis found differing TCR association rates, with DRB1 most and HLA-C fewest.

Participants comprised healthy donors of bone marrow. On this clone itself: The antigen remains unidentified.

The PCR employed 60 Vbeta primers together with 13 Jbeta primers. The data were produced by immunoSEQ multiplex PCR, yet TCRdb's version contains in-frame clones alone and is incomplete. The repertoire shows about 88,000 clones; the top ten hold 4.5% to 6.5%. The CDR3 is 13 residues long. CDR1 and CDR2 from the germline V gene are KGHSH and LQKENI. The junction had 5 bases not matched to a gene; V was cut back by 3 bases and J by 11 bases. J is TRBJ1-5 and V is TRBV18; 9 bases fit TRBD1. This TCR was recovered from a girl aged 10 to 17 in good health and CMV-seropositive. The sequenced material came from PBMCs. The CDR3 coding sequence is TGTGCCAGCTCACCGGGACAGGGAGAGACCCAGCATTTT. Its translation: CASSPGQGETQHF.